The 29 T cell receptor beta chains given below trace back to one sample, sequenced in a study of CD4 T cells in relation to SARS-CoV-2 and coronaviruses. Generated by immunoSEQ multiplex PCR, the TCRdb table keeps only in-frame clones and is missing some. The table shows about 37,000 clones, with 70% to 90% occurring only once. The specimen sequenced was memory CD4+ T cells from PBMCs. These receptors all come from an adult with COVID-19.

The V call is TRBV6-5, the J call TRBJ1-1; tentative D call: TRBD1 (6 bases). The CDR3 sequence is 13 residues long. The germline V gene encodes CDR1 MNHEY and CDR2 SVGAGI. V was cut by 6 bases and J by 1 base, with 9 bases left in between. CDR3 sequence: CASRKQGNTEAFF. CDR3 nucleotide sequence: TGTGCCAGCAGGAAACAGGGGAACACTGAAGCTTTCTTT.

This clone was detected only a few times. Germline is not matched at one junction end, which may reflect a read error. The rearrangement joins TRBV2 to TRBJ2-5, with TRBD2 identical over 12 bases. This CDR3 spans 14 amino acids. Germline-derived CDR1 and CDR2 are SNHLY and FYNNEI. DNA of the CDR3: TGTGCCAGCAGTCTAGCGGGAGGGCAAGAAACCCAGTACTTC. This sequence encodes CASSLAGGQETQYF.

The chain joins TRBV5-1 to TRBJ1-6, with a weak D call TRBD1 (5 bases). V lost 1 base, J lost 6 bases, and 8 bases lay in between. This CDR3 has 14 amino acids. CDR1 is SGHRS, CDR2 YFSETQ, per germline. The CDR3 DNA is TGCGCCAGCAGCTTGACCGGGGGTAATTCACCCCTCCACTTT. Translating gives CASSLTGGNSPLHF.

The chain employs TRBV5-8 and TRBJ2-7; 9 nucleotides match TRBD2. This CDR3 has 14 residues. Germline lookup yields CDR1 SGHTS and CDR2 YDEGEE. The ends lost 1 base at V and 6 bases at J; junction bases unmatched: 5. Written as DNA, the CDR3 is TGTGCCAGCAGCTTGCATCTAGCGGGAAGCGAGCAGTACTTC. It codes for CASSLHLAGSEQYF.

This clone was counted a single time. V gene TRBV10-3 combines with J gene TRBJ1-2, with TRBD1 as a possible D gene (5 bases). CDR3 length: 15 residues. Germline V gene lookup returns CDR1 ENHRY and CDR2 SYGVKD. V was trimmed by 0 bases and J by 3 bases, leaving 11 bases between them. The CDR3 nucleotides read TGTGCCATCAGTGAGTCTCAAGGGGTGGACTATGGCTACACCTTC. This gives the protein CAISESQGVDYGYTF.

This chain connects TRBV6-1 to TRBJ2-3; D not resolved. The CDR3 is 16 amino acids. Germline CDR1 MNHNS, CDR2 SASEGT. Trimming cost V 3 bases and J 4 bases, with 17 bases left between them. The CDR3 loop reads CASSEQGTFGSDTQYF. CDR3 nucleotide sequence: TGTGCCAGCAGTGAGCAAGGAACCTTTGGGTCAGATACGCAGTATTTT.

J is TRBJ2-7 and V is TRBV5-4; 10 bases are shared with TRBD2. The CDR3 covers 14 residues. The ends lost 4 bases at V and 4 bases at J; junction bases unmatched: 5. Germline CDR1 reads SGHNT; CDR2 reads YYREEE (reference sequence). The CDR3: CASSLTSGPYEQYF. The DNA of the CDR3 is TGTGCCAGCAGCCTGACTAGCGGGCCTTACGAGCAGTACTTC. Full variable domain (missing parts from reference TRBV5-4 and TRBJ2-7): ETGVTQSPTHLIKTRGQQVTLRCSSQSGHNTVSWYQQALGQGPQFIFQYYREEENGRGNFPPRFSGLQFPNYSSELNVNALELDDSALYLCASSLTSGPYEQYFGPGTRLTVT.

The chain has TRBV9 and TRBJ1-2; D call uncertain. The V gene lost 7 bases and the J gene lost 3 bases, with 19 bases spanning the gap. Germline values: CDR1 SGDLS, CDR2 YYNGEE. The CDR3 contains 15 residues. CDR3 in amino acids: CASGGGTARDYGYTF. The CDR3 DNA reads TGTGCCAGCGGTGGTGGTACAGCACGGGACTATGGCTACACCTTC. Full variable domain (remainder filled in from reference TRBV9 and TRBJ1-2): DSGVTQTPKHLITATGQRVTLRCSPRSGDLSVYWYQQSLDQGLQFLIQYYNGEERAKGNILERFSAQQFPDLHSELNLSSLELGDSALYFCASGGGTARDYGYTFGSGTRLTVV.

The gene calls are TRBV28 and TRBJ2-7; a weak D match, TRBD2 (6 bases). The CDR3 covers 14 residues. V lost 6 bases and J lost 5, with 17 bases in between. Germline CDR1 is MDHEN and CDR2 is SYDVKM. CDR3 in DNA: TGTGCCAGCAGCCCGCCTCGGCGGGGCCACGAGCAGTACTTC. It yields the protein CASSPPRRGHEQYF.

The chain is built from TRBV6-2 or TRBV6-3 and TRBJ1-2; TRBD1 might be the D (5 bases). V was cut by 0 bases and J by 3 bases, with 11 bases left in between. From germline, CDR1 is MNHEY and CDR2 SVGEGT. The CDR3 consists of 15 residues. The CDR3 reads CASSYSMRGHYGYTF. CDR3 coding DNA: TGTGCCAGCAGTTACTCGATGAGGGGACACTATGGCTACACCTTC.

The rearrangement uses TRBV11-2 and TRBJ2-7; 7 nucleotides align to TRBD2. The V gene's germline CDR1 is SGHAT and CDR2 FQNNGV. V lost 3 bases to trimming and J lost 9 bases; unmatched junction nucleotides: 5. This CDR3 is built from 12 residues. This CDR3 is CASSLGREAQYF. CDR3 DNA sequence: TGTGCCAGCAGCTTGGGACGGGAGGCGCAGTACTTC.

The chain employs TRBV14 and TRBJ2-1, with TRBD1 as a possible D gene (7 bases). The CDR3 spans 15 residues. V lost 3 bases to trimming and J lost 2 bases, with 11 bases between them. The V gene's germline CDR1 is SGHDN and CDR2 FVKESK. CDR3 sequence (DNA): TGTGCCAGCAGCCAGGGCAGGGGGGCCTACAATGAGCAGTTCTTC. It yields the protein CASSQGRGAYNEQFF.

This clone was seen a handful of times. This chain uses TRBV7-8 with TRBJ1-3; D gene unclear. Trimming took off 1 base at V and 8 bases at J, with 12 bases between the two ends. The CDR3 runs to 14 residues. Germline V lookup: CDR1 SGHVS, CDR2 FQNEAQ. The CDR3 DNA sequence: TGTGCCAGCAGCTTAGGTCCGGAGGTGGACACCATATATTTT. Protein product: CASSLGPEVDTIYF.

The rearrangement joins TRBV14 to TRBJ2-1; D is unclear. V shed 0 bases and J shed 5 bases, with 5 bases lying between them. The CDR3 contains 13 residues. CDR1 is SGHDN and CDR2 is FVKESK in the germline V gene. CDR3 DNA: TGTGCCAGCAGCCAAGAGGACGACAATGAGCAGTTCTTC. Protein product: CASSQEDDNEQFF.

The CDR3 sequence: CASSESTADTQYF. CDR3 nucleotides: TGCGCCAGCAGTGAGTCTACAGCAGATACGCAGTATTTT. The rearrangement links TRBV10-2 to TRBJ2-3; no definite D call. The germline CDR1 and CDR2 sequences are WSHSY and SAAADI. The CDR3 consists of 13 residues. The V and J ends lost 0 bases and 4 bases respectively, with 5 bases between them.

This clone was seen a single time. V gene TRBV5-1 combines with J gene TRBJ2-7; 7 positions agree with TRBD2. The germline V gene encodes CDR1 SGHRS and CDR2 YFSETQ. CDR3 length: 16 amino acids. V dropped 1 base and J dropped 2; count of bases not matched to a gene: 9. This CDR3 is CASSLRSSGGAYEQYF. The CDR3 region has the DNA TGCGCCAGCAGCTTGAGGTCTAGCGGTGGGGCCTACGAGCAGTACTTC. The variable domain in full, completed from reference TRBV5-1 and TRBJ2-7, reads KAGVTQTPRYLIKTRGQQVTLSCSPISGHRSVSWYQQTPGQGLQFLFEYFSETQRNKGNFPGRFSGRQFSNSRSEMNVSTLELGDSALYLCASSLRSSGGAYEQYFGPGTRLTVT.

The CDR3 coding sequence is TGCGCCAGCAGCCAGGCCAGCGGGAGGGATACGCAGTATTTT. Amino acid sequence: CASSQASGRDTQYF. The genes are TRBV4-1 and TRBJ2-3; 9 bases are shared with TRBD2. CDR1 and CDR2 from the germline V gene are MGHRA and YSYEKL. CDR3 length: 14 amino acids. V gave up 3 bases and J gave up 6 bases; unmatched junction bases: 4.

The chain employs TRBV27 and TRBJ2-3, with unresolved D. Germline assignment: CDR1 MNHEY and CDR2 SMNVEV (reference sequence). V shed 1 base and J shed 0 bases, with 2 bases lying between them. The CDR3 extends over 13 amino acids. This CDR3 reads CASSLFSTDTQYF. The CDR3 nucleotides read TGTGCCAGCAGTTTATTTAGCACAGATACGCAGTATTTT.

The chain recombines TRBV5-4 with TRBJ2-1; D possibly matches TRBD1 or TRBD2 (5 bases each). The CDR3 sequence is 19 residues long. CDR1 and CDR2 from the germline V gene are SGHNT and YYREEE (reference sequence). Deletions cut 4 bases from V and 0 bases from J, with 23 bases between. The CDR3 DNA is TGTGCCAGCAGCAAAACCGGGACCCCATCCTCGAGCTCCTACAATGAGCAGTTCTTC. Translating it yields CASSKTGTPSSSSYNEQFF.

The sample holds one count of this clone. The V and J genes are TRBV28 and TRBJ2-5; D uncertain. There are 16 residues in the CDR3. The germline CDR1 and CDR2 sequences are MDHEN and SYDVKM. V was pared by 4 bases and J by 3 bases, with 18 bases between. The CDR3 DNA reads as TGTGCCAGCAGTTCCCCAAGACGGACCTACGAAGAGACCCAGTACTTC. Amino acids: CASSSPRRTYEETQYF. The full variable domain, completed using reference TRBV28 and TRBJ2-5, is DVKVTQSSRYLVKRTGEKVFLECVQDMDHENMFWYRQDPGLGLRLIYFSYDVKMKEKGDIPEGYSVSREKKERFSLILESASTNQTSMYLCASSSPRRTYEETQYFGPGTRLLVL.

V gene TRBV27 combines with J gene TRBJ1-6, with D perhaps TRBD1 (5 bases). This CDR3 comprises 16 residues. The germline V and J ends were trimmed by 3 bases and 3 bases, with 12 bases remaining between them. Germline V gene data show CDR1 as MNHEY and CDR2 as SMNVEV (reference sequence). The CDR3 nucleotides are TGTGCCAGCAGTTTGGGGACGACTTTCTATAATTCACCCCTCCACTTT. This codes for CASSLGTTFYNSPLHF.

This sequence joins TRBV7-2 and TRBJ2-1; D is ambiguous. V lost 5 bases to trimming and J lost 0 bases, with 5 bases between them. Germline V gives CDR1 SGHTA, CDR2 FQGNSA. This CDR3 is built from 13 residues. In DNA form, the CDR3 reads TGTGCCAGCAGCCGCGGCTCCTACAATGAGCAGTTCTTC. It translates to CASSRGSYNEQFF.

In this sample, this clone turned up once. This chain joins TRBV5-4 and TRBJ2-3, with 7 bases fitting TRBD1. Germline lookup yields CDR1 SGHNT and CDR2 YYREEE (reference sequence). V trimming: 2 bases; J trimming: 4 bases; junction bases outside the gene matches: 7. The CDR3 has 15 amino acids. The CDR3 coding sequence is TGTGCCAGCAGCTTTCCGACAGGGAGCTCAGATACGCAGTATTTT. Protein sequence: CASSFPTGSSDTQYF.

This clone appeared a few times. This chain links TRBV2 with TRBJ2-1; 9 nucleotides match TRBD2. CDR1 and CDR2 from the germline V gene are SNHLY and FYNNEI. V was pared by 6 bases and J by 0 bases, with 6 bases of the junction left unmatched. This CDR3 has 16 amino acids. CDR3 coding DNA: TGTGCCAGCAGGTTGGCGGGGGGGAGCTCCTACAATGAGCAGTTCTTC. This codes for CASRLAGGSSYNEQFF.

CDR3 loop: CATSRDLKTTGRGEQFF. CDR3 in DNA: TGTGCCACCAGCAGAGATCTTAAGACCACCGGGAGAGGTGAGCAGTTCTTC. The chain carries TRBV15 and TRBJ2-1; perhaps TRBD2 as D (6 bases). The CDR3 length is 17 residues. Germline CDR1 LNHNV, CDR2 YYDKDF (reference sequence). V was pared by 0 bases and J by 9 bases, with 21 bases between.

V gene TRBV21-1 combines with J gene TRBJ2-7; the DNA was not compared with TRBD2, the D call given in the table. TRBV21-1 is a pseudogene segment. The length of the CDR3 is 13 residues. The CDR3 DNA is TGTGCCAGCAGCAATCGAACTACCTACGAGCAGTACTTC. It is translated as CASSNRTTYEQYF.

In this sample, this clone turned up a few times. The chain couples TRBV7-9 to TRBJ1-1, with D tentatively TRBD1 (6 bases). The CDR3 covers 14 residues. The germline V gene encodes CDR1 SEHNR and CDR2 FQNEAQ (reference sequence). The V end was cut by 1 base, the J end by 4 bases, with 10 bases between. This chain's CDR3 is CASSLGGLGTEAFF. DNA of the CDR3: TGTGCCAGCAGCTTAGGGGGGCTCGGCACTGAAGCTTTCTTT.

This clone was observed once. The chain has TRBV5-5 and TRBJ2-5; D ambiguous. This CDR3 has 13 residues. The V end was cut by 0 bases, the J end by 9 bases, with 12 bases between. The germline CDR1 and CDR2 sequences are SGHKS and YYEKEE (reference sequence). This CDR3 is CASSLEIMVAQYF. CDR3 nucleotides: TGTGCCAGCAGCTTGGAAATCATGGTGGCCCAGTACTTC.

The rearrangement uses TRBV18 and TRBJ1-5; unclear D gene. Trimming left V 3 bases short and J 4 bases short, with 7 bases between. This CDR3 spans 13 amino acids. CDR1 and CDR2 (germline): KGHSH, LQKENI. CDR3 sequence reads: CASSPGRNQPQHF. CDR3 nucleotides: TGTGCCAGCTCACCTGGGCGGAATCAGCCCCAGCATTTT.